One sample yielded the 5 T cell receptor beta chains listed below, sequenced in a study of T cell changes during pregnancy in multiple sclerosis. TCRdb's table, derived via immunoSEQ multiplex PCR, lists solely in-frame clones and lacks some. The sample holds some 48,000 clones, 80% to 95% seen once. The source material was CD4+ T cells from peripheral blood mononuclear cells, sampled after pregnancy. Source of these receptors: a female donor in good health, enrolled as a control in a pregnancy study.

The chain links TRBV2 to TRBJ2-3, with TRBD2 identical over 11 bases. The germline gives CDR1 SNHLY, CDR2 FYNNEI. The V segment lost 6 bases and the J segment 6 bases; nucleotides outside the gene matches: 8. CDR3 length: 15 residues. In DNA, the CDR3 is TGTGCCAGCAGCCAGGTTAGCGGGGGGGGCGATACGCAGTATTTT. Protein product: CASSQVSGGGDTQYF.

DNA of the CDR3: TGTGCCAGCAGTGCCCCCGGGACAGGGTACACCGGGGAGCTGTTTTTT. Protein sequence: CASSAPGTGYTGELFF. The rearrangement joins TRBV2 to TRBJ2-2; 9 bases line up with TRBD1. The CDR3 runs to 16 residues. Germline V gene data show CDR1 as SNHLY and CDR2 as FYNNEI. The J segment lost 3 bases and the V segment lost 4 bases, leaving 6 bases of the junction unmatched.

The chain links TRBV4-1 to TRBJ2-7; TRBD2 aligns across 7 bases. The CDR3 is made up of 15 amino acids. V gave up 1 base and J gave up 2 bases; unmatched junction bases: 5. CDR1 MGHRA and CDR2 YSYEKL come from the germline V gene. The CDR3 reads CASSQGAAGTYEQYF. The CDR3 bases are TGCGCCAGCAGCCAAGGGGCAGCGGGAACCTACGAGCAGTACTTC.

The chain combines TRBV9 with TRBJ2-1; 8 nucleotides line up with TRBD2. Trimming cost V 1 base and J 5 bases; bases outside gene matches: 8. In germline, CDR1 is SGDLS, CDR2 YYNGEE. The CDR3 runs 16 residues. For the CDR3, the DNA is TGTGCCAGCAGCGTATACGGGAGGGGGGGGGACAATGAGCAGTTCTTC. Protein product: CASSVYGRGGDNEQFF.

This clone came up once. The V gene is TRBV7-6, the J gene TRBJ1-6; 9 bases match TRBD1. The CDR3 spans 16 residues. With 5 bases clipped from V and 8 bases from J, the junction kept 10 bases outside the gene matches. Germline V gene data show CDR1 as SGHVS and CDR2 as FNYEAQ. CDR3 in amino acids: CASSPDPGQGYSPLHF. CDR3 sequence (DNA): TGTGCCAGCAGCCCAGACCCAGGACAGGGGTATTCACCCCTCCACTTT.